This T cell receptor beta chain was obtained from a study of CD8 T cells in Susac syndrome. Study conclusions and caveats: The TCR sequencing and HLA analysis in the study involved a relatively small number of individuals, as the study acknowledged. None of the CD4+ T cell repertoires in Susac syndrome showed clonal expansion.

A quantity of roughly 0.5 to 1 ug RNA underwent reverse transcription using random hexamers. Amplification of TCR beta CDR3 was carried out by immunoSEQ multiplex PCR, which covered 54 Vbeta and 13 Jbeta segments. TCRdb ran MiXCR on the immunoSEQ multiplex PCR reads and lists one entry per CDR3 protein. The sample includes roughly 200,000 distinct CDR3 sequences, about 94% of them seen just once. Between the trimmed V and J ends, which lost 7 bases and 5 bases, there was a span of 12 bases. Looked up from germline, CDR1 is MNHEY and CDR2 is SVGEGT. The CDR3 has 13 residues. Comments on this clonotype: The antigen is undetermined.

TCR beta sequencing was performed on blood CD8+ and CD4+ T cells. The TCR sequence derives from a human donor with Susac syndrome. Input material: CD4+ T cells from PBMCs. The chain links TRBV6-2 or TRBV6-3 to TRBJ1-5, with TRBD1 as a possible D gene (5 bases). The CDR3: CASKSAGYQPQHF. The CDR3 region has the DNA TGTGCCAGCAAGTCGGCAGGGTATCAGCCCCAGCATTTT.